This T cell receptor beta chain was sequenced for a study of blood T cell repertoires in COVID-19. Per the original methods: Nucleated cell counts were estimated from reference gene primer amplification. Sequencing used immunoSEQ multiplex PCR; TCRdb keeps in-frame clones, though not all of them. D and trimming come from the DNA, and the V and J calls and clone size come from that table. The sample consists of approximately 69,000 clones, 82% of them appearing once. CDR1 and CDR2 (germline): SGHNT, YYREEE (reference sequence). The CDR3 consists of 14 residues. V lost 3 bases and J lost 5; bases outside the gene matches: 4. This clone was recorded a few times.

The source is a woman aged 80 or over with acute or convalescent COVID-19. What was sequenced was peripheral blood. The chain links TRBV5-4 to TRBJ2-3; 9 positions agree with TRBD1. DNA for the CDR3: TGTGCCAGCAGCTCAACAGGGGGCAAAGATACGCAGTATTTT. Translated, it gives CASSSTGGKDTQYF. Supplemented by reference TRBV5-4 and TRBJ2-3, the full variable domain reads ETGVTQSPTHLIKTRGQQVTLRCSSQSGHNTVSWYQQALGQGPQFIFQYYREEENGRGNFPPRFSGLQFPNYSSELNVNALELDDSALYLCASSSTGGKDTQYFGPGTRLTVL.